The rows below give T cell receptor beta chains drawn from one sample of a study of blood T cell repertoires in COVID-19. Clones were sequenced by immunoSEQ multiplex PCR, and TCRdb holds only the in-frame ones, with some missing. The sample has approximately 230,000 clones; 88% are singletons. Sequencing was done on a sample of peripheral blood. The receptors shown here come from a woman aged 25-40 years with COVID-19, enrolled during active disease. Both conserved end residues are trimmed from each CDR3.

>TRBJ2-4|TRBV6-2/TRBV6-3
ASSRTVLAKNIQY
>TRBJ2-2|TRBV18
ASSPMGSGLASPGELF
>TRBJ2-5|TRBV7-2
ASSLGQPGGRQETQY
>TRBJ2-3|TRBV7-2
ASSPGAVGTDTQY
>TRBJ1-5|TRBV6-2/TRBV6-3
ASSLRGIGGNQPQH
>TRBJ1-5|TRBV12-5
ASGSGDQPQH
>TRBJ2-3|TRBV12-3/TRBV12-4
ASSFAADTQY
>TRBJ2-7|TRBV5-5
ASSLVGGTGLSYEQY
>TRBJ1-4|TRBV5-1
ASSRDGGAEEKLF
>TRBJ1-3|TRBV5-1
ASSPDSGNTIY
>TRBJ1-1|TRBV11-2
ASSLEQGAAEAF
>TRBJ1-3|TRBV3-1/TRBV3-2
ASSLQTGGNTIY